This T cell receptor (beta chain) was obtained from a study of cytomegalovirus exposure and HLA in healthy donors. On the study more broadly: Out of a few hundred genotyped donors, roughly 83% belonged to the Caucasian-associated ancestry cluster.

Researchers ran the PCR with 60 Vbeta and 13 Jbeta primers. Sequencing was performed with immunoSEQ multiplex PCR; in TCRdb, only in-frame clones are kept and a portion is missing. The sample totals around 140,000 clones. CDR3 length: 14 residues. The V end was cut by 3 bases, the J end by 4 bases, with 13 bases between. Germline V CDR1 and CDR2: SQVTM, ANQGSEA. Whole-study results and caveats: There were several of the most significant clusters that appeared linked to common viral pathogens in a later analysis. Association of a missense DCLRE1C variant with TCR beta V- and J-gene trimming was reported in a later analysis. The authors reported that TCR beta sequences could predict HLA-A and HLA-B alleles. These predictions were accurate for most subjects in the first cohort.

With regard to this clone: Its antigen is still unknown.

This TCR was recovered from a woman aged 45-60 years in good health and CMV-seronegative. The rearrangement links TRBV29-1 to TRBJ2-1; D perhaps matches TRBD2 (5 bases). Sequencing used PBMCs. The CDR3 DNA sequence: TGCAGCGTTGATTATTCTACGGGGTACAATGAGCAGTTCTTC. Residues: CSVDYSTGYNEQFF.